This passage covers 32 T cell receptor beta chains from one sample sequenced in a study of T-cell memory formation after mild COVID-19. TCRdb analysed the 5' RACE reads with MiXCR anew, one entry per CDR3 protein. The sample lists 390,000 or so distinct CDR3 sequences, about a sixth seen once, with 20% to 25% in the top ten. The sequenced sample consisted of PBMCs or a T cell subset sorted from them (not recorded which). These receptors were collected from a man aged 18 to 30 who had mild COVID-19 (a few samples of this study predate the infection). Cell type and time point are not known.

The chain recombines TRBV9 with TRBJ2-1, with 7 bases that match TRBD2. V lost 7 bases and J lost 4; bases outside the gene matches: 8. Germline V CDR1 and CDR2: SGDLS, YYNGEE. The length of the CDR3 is 14 residues. CDR3 sequence: CASRRLAVYNEQFF. The CDR3 coding sequence is TGTGCCAGCCGCCGGCTAGCGGTTTACAATGAGCAGTTCTTC.

This clonotype occurred many times. The gene calls are TRBV12-3 or TRBV12-4 and TRBJ2-7; 9 bases line up with TRBD1. J lost 3 bases, V lost 5 bases, and 5 bases had no gene match. The CDR3 consists of 14 residues. Written as DNA, the CDR3 is TGTGCCAGCAGTCTTCCGGGACAGGGCTACGAGCAGTACTTC. Translated: CASSLPGQGYEQYF.

This chain connects TRBV7-8 to TRBJ2-3; weak D call: TRBD2 (5 bases). The V gene lost 5 bases and the J gene lost 4 bases, with 31 bases spanning the gap. Looked up from germline, CDR1 is SGHVS and CDR2 is FQNEAQ. This CDR3 has 20 amino acids. CDR3 protein: CASSRGLTGPWLADSDTQYF. CDR3 bases: TGTGCCAGCAGCCGTGGACTGACGGGCCCCTGGCTGGCGGATTCAGATACGCAGTATTTT.

This clonotype was detected only a few times. This chain connects TRBV10-2 to TRBJ2-1; the match to TRBD2 covers 9 bases. CDR3 size: 15 residues. Germline V lookup: CDR1 WSHSY, CDR2 SAAADI. Losses at the gene ends were 2 bases for V and 4 bases for J; bases not matched to a gene: 3. CDR3 residues: CASSETLAGYNEQFF. The CDR3 nucleotides are TGCGCCAGCAGTGAGACGCTAGCGGGGTACAATGAGCAGTTCTTC.

This clonotype was picked up a small number of times. V gene TRBV5-1 combines with J gene TRBJ1-4, with 8 bases identical to TRBD1. From germline, CDR1 is SGHRS and CDR2 YFSETQ. The CDR3 runs to 15 residues. The V segment lost 0 bases and the J segment 8 bases; nucleotides outside the gene matches: 6. The CDR3 loop reads CASSLGDRGAEKLFF. Written as DNA, the CDR3 is TGCGCCAGCAGCTTGGGTGACAGGGGAGCCGAAAAACTGTTTTTT.

V and J are TRBV5-1 and TRBJ1-3, with D hard to call. V shed 1 base and J shed 0 bases, with 11 bases lying between them. The length of the CDR3 is 16 residues. Germline loops: CDR1 SGHRS, CDR2 YFSETQ. In nucleotides, the CDR3 is TGCGCCAGCAGCTTGTACCGCAGGAGCTCTGGAAACACCATATATTTT. Translation gives CASSLYRRSSGNTIYF.

The gene calls are TRBV4-1 and TRBJ2-7; D perhaps matches TRBD2 (7 bases). The CDR3 has 15 residues. V lost 1 base, J lost 5 bases, and 15 bases lay in between. CDR1 and CDR2 from the germline V gene are MGHRA and YSYEKL. CDR3 sequence reads: CASSQVAGAANEQYV. CDR3 DNA: TGCGCCAGCAGCCAAGTTGCGGGGGCCGCCAACGAGCAGTACGTC.

This chain links TRBV3-1 with TRBJ1-6; 11 bases fit TRBD1. Trimming cost V 4 bases and J 8 bases; bases outside gene matches: 1. Germline CDR1 is LGHDT and CDR2 is YNNKEL (reference sequence). The CDR3 totals 14 residues. The CDR3 sequence is CASSRDRGYSPLHF. For the CDR3, the DNA is TGTGCCAGCAGCCGGGACAGGGGGTATTCACCCCTCCACTTT.

This clonotype was observed a handful of times. V gene TRBV28 combines with J gene TRBJ2-7, with D possibly matching TRBD2 (7 bases). The CDR3 consists of 14 residues. Germline CDR1 and CDR2: MDHEN and SYDVKM. V lost 7 bases and J lost 2, with 15 bases in between. The CDR3 region is CASIRGGATYEQYF. The CDR3, as DNA: TGTGCCAGCATACGAGGGGGGGCAACCTACGAGCAGTACTTC. Combining the CDR3 with reference TRBV28 and TRBJ2-7 gives the whole variable domain DVKVTQSSRYLVKRTGEKVFLECVQDMDHENMFWYRQDPGLGLRLIYFSYDVKMKEKGDIPEGYSVSREKKERFSLILESASTNQTSMYLCASIRGGATYEQYFGPGTRLTVT.

This clonotype was counted many times. This chain uses TRBV4-1 with TRBJ2-5, with 11 bases identical to TRBD2. V lost 5 bases to trimming and J lost 2 bases; unmatched junction nucleotides: 10. The CDR3 spans 17 residues. Germline CDR1 and CDR2: MGHRA and YSYEKL. CDR3: CASSKRLAGNFQETQYF. In nucleotides, the CDR3 is TGCGCCAGCAGCAAAAGACTAGCGGGGAATTTTCAAGAGACCCAGTACTTC.

The chain uses TRBV6-2 or TRBV6-3 and TRBJ2-1; no reliable D call. The ends were cut back, 5 bases at V and 9 bases at J, with 17 bases in the middle. In germline, CDR1 is MNHEY, CDR2 SVGEGT. The length of the CDR3 is 14 residues. The CDR3 spells CASSPPRRTAEQFF. The CDR3 DNA is TGTGCCAGCAGTCCCCCCCGGAGAACGGCTGAGCAGTTCTTC.

This clonotype was found many times. V usage is TRBV28 and J usage is TRBJ2-5; the D is unclear. Per germline, CDR1 MDHEN and CDR2 SYDVKM. V was cut by 3 bases and J by 6 bases, with 11 bases left in between. This CDR3 contains 13 residues. The CDR3 nucleotides read TGTGCCAGCAGTTTCGGGCTAGAAAAGACCCAGTACTTC. Translation gives CASSFGLEKTQYF. Based on the CDR3 plus reference TRBV28 and TRBJ2-5, the full variable domain is DVKVTQSSRYLVKRTGEKVFLECVQDMDHENMFWYRQDPGLGLRLIYFSYDVKMKEKGDIPEGYSVSREKKERFSLILESASTNQTSMYLCASSFGLEKTQYFGPGTRLLVL.

J is TRBJ1-4 and V is TRBV7-2; D gene unclear. This CDR3 contains 14 residues. CDR1 SGHTA and CDR2 FQGNSA come from the germline V gene. V was clipped by 5 bases and J by 4 bases, with 11 bases between them. The CDR3 sequence is CASSRTWGNEKLFF. The CDR3 DNA follows: TGTGCCAGCAGCCGAACCTGGGGTAATGAAAAACTGTTTTTT.

The CDR3 DNA sequence: TGTGCCAGCAGCTTCCTCGCGGGGGCGAACACTGAAGCTTTCTTT. Protein sequence: CASSFLAGANTEAFF. The chain recombines TRBV7-2 with TRBJ1-1; TRBD1 might be the D (6 bases). The germline V gene encodes CDR1 SGHTA and CDR2 FQGNSA. Deletions cut 3 bases from V and 1 base from J, with 12 bases between. This CDR3 has 15 amino acids.

This clonotype has only a few counts. V is TRBV6-1 and J is TRBJ2-3; no definite D call. This CDR3 is 15 amino acids long. V was shortened by 1 base and J by 2 bases, with 10 bases between the two germline ends. Germline lookup yields CDR1 MNHNS and CDR2 SASEGT. In DNA form, the CDR3 reads TGTGCCAGCAGTGAAGTCGGTCTCCCCACAGATACGCAGTATTTT. Its translation is CASSEVGLPTDTQYF.

This clonotype was detected a few times. The rearrangement links TRBV6-5 to TRBJ1-2; D perhaps matches TRBD1 (6 bases). The CDR3 sequence is 14 residues long. From germline, CDR1 is MNHEY and CDR2 SVGAGI. V was cut by 6 bases and J by 8 bases, with 19 bases left in between. CDR3 amino acids: CASSRPGAKEGYTF. In DNA, the CDR3 is TGTGCCAGCAGCAGGCCGGGGGCTAAGGAGGGCTACACCTTC.

V and J are TRBV5-4 and TRBJ2-4, with 10 bases aligning to TRBD2. Germline values: CDR1 SGHNT, CDR2 YYREEE (reference sequence). Losses at the gene ends were 8 bases for V and 3 bases for J; bases not matched to a gene: 11. The CDR3 loop spans 16 amino acids. Here the CDR3 DNA reads TGTGCCAGTATGAGCGGGGGGGGCGTGGGCAAAAACATTCAGTACTTC. Its protein product is CASMSGGGVGKNIQYF.

The CDR3 coding sequence is TGTGCCAGCAGCTTAGTTCGGTATGAGCAGTTCTTC. This translates into CASSLVRYEQFF. The chain carries TRBV7-2 and TRBJ2-1; unclear D gene. The germline CDR1 and CDR2 sequences are SGHTA and FQGNSA. The length of the CDR3 is 12 residues. V lost 1 base to trimming and J lost 8 bases, with 6 bases between them.

The CDR3 reads CASSVSGPSSYNEQFF. CDR3 sequence (DNA): TGTGCCAGCAGCGTATCAGGGCCTAGCTCCTACAATGAGCAGTTCTTC. The V call is TRBV9, the J call TRBJ2-1; perhaps TRBD1 as D (5 bases). Germline lookup yields CDR1 SGDLS and CDR2 YYNGEE. The CDR3 sequence is 16 residues long. With 1 base removed from V and 0 bases from J, the gap between germline ends came to 11 bases.

This clonotype turned up a few times. The chain links TRBV28 to TRBJ1-2, with D possibly being TRBD1 (5 bases). The CDR3 has 15 residues. The germline V and J ends were trimmed by 5 bases and 1 base, with 14 bases remaining between them. Germline V gene lookup returns CDR1 MDHEN and CDR2 SYDVKM. The CDR3 sequence: CASSPGTANNYGYTF. For the CDR3, the DNA is TGTGCCAGCAGTCCCGGGACCGCAAATAACTATGGCTACACCTTC.

This clonotype turned up a few times. The chain couples TRBV6-5 to TRBJ2-2, with 11 bases fitting TRBD2. The CDR3 extends over 17 amino acids. Trimming removed 6 bases from V and 4 bases from J; junction bases left unmatched: 10. The germline V gene encodes CDR1 MNHEY and CDR2 SVGAGI. The CDR3 nucleotides read TGTGCCAGCAGCCACGAACTAGCGGGGGTCCGCACCGGGGAGCTGTTTTTT. Its translation is CASSHELAGVRTGELFF.

The V and J genes are TRBV21-1 and TRBJ2-7; the table's D call, TRBD1, was not checked against the DNA. TRBV21-1 is annotated as a pseudogene. The CDR3 covers 16 residues. The CDR3 here is CASSSGDRERRDEQYF. CDR3 DNA sequence: TGTGCCAGCAGCAGTGGGGACAGGGAGAGGAGGGACGAGCAGTACTTC.

A few counts support this clonotype. The CDR3 sequence is CASRPRDREETQYF. The CDR3 bases are TGTGCCAGCAGGCCCCGGGACAGGGAAGAGACCCAGTACTTC. V gene TRBV3-1 combines with J gene TRBJ2-5; TRBD1 matches at 9 bases. The CDR3 is 14 amino acids. With 6 bases clipped from V and 3 bases from J, the junction kept 5 bases outside the gene matches. CDR1 and CDR2 (germline): LGHDT, YNNKEL (reference sequence).

The J gene is TRBJ2-1, the V gene TRBV6-2 or TRBV6-3, with 8 bases that match TRBD2. Trimming took 2 bases from V and 4 from J; bases not matched to a gene: 7. Germline V gene lookup returns CDR1 MNHEY and CDR2 SVGEGT. The CDR3 sequence is 16 residues long. Written as DNA, the CDR3 is TGTGCCAGCAGTTACAATCCGGGAGGGAAATACAATGAGCAGTTCTTC. Its protein is CASSYNPGGKYNEQFF.

The chain is built from TRBV7-2 and TRBJ1-2; 7 nucleotides agree with TRBD1. CDR1 and CDR2 from the germline V gene are SGHTA and FQGNSA. V shed 1 base, J shed 4 bases, and the junction held 9 bases outside the gene matches. CDR3 size: 16 residues. For the CDR3, the DNA is TGTGCCAGCAGCTTAGTTGGAGGGGGCCTGCTCTATGGCTACACCTTC. This codes for CASSLVGGGLLYGYTF. The full variable domain, in which reference TRBV7-2 and TRBJ1-2 provide the parts outside the CDR3, is GAGVSQSPSNKVTEKGKDVELRCDPISGHTALYWYRQSLGQGLEFLIYFQGNSAPDKSGLPSDRFSAERTGGSVSTLTIQRTQQEDSAVYLCASSLVGGGLLYGYTFGSGTRLTVV.

This clonotype was seen more than once but under ten times. The chain has TRBV4-2 and TRBJ1-5; the D gene is possibly TRBD1 (5 bases). Trimming left V 2 bases short and J 1 base short, with 15 bases between. The CDR3 consists of 17 residues. CDR1 and CDR2 (germline): LGHNA, YNFKEQ. The CDR3 region is CASSQTQRRASNQPQHF. Here the CDR3 DNA reads TGTGCCAGCAGCCAAACCCAGCGCAGGGCAAGCAATCAGCCCCAGCATTTT.

The CDR3: CASSRRDGDYEQYF. In DNA form, the CDR3 reads TGTGCCAGCAGCCGGCGGGACGGAGACTACGAGCAGTACTTC. V and J are TRBV13 and TRBJ2-7; maybe TRBD2 (6 bases). The CDR3 loop spans 14 amino acids. The V end was cut by 5 bases, the J end by 3 bases, with 14 bases between. Germline CDR1 and CDR2: PRHDT and FYEKMQ (reference sequence).

This clonotype has just a few counts. CDR3 DNA sequence: TGTGCCAGCAGACGGACAGGGGATGATCAGCCCCAGCATTTT. Its protein product is CASRRTGDDQPQHF. The chain links TRBV7-9 to TRBJ1-5; 9 bases align to TRBD1. Germline values: CDR1 SEHNR, CDR2 FQNEAQ (reference sequence). J was trimmed by 5 bases and V by 6 bases; bases with no gene match: 5. CDR3 size: 14 residues.

The sample holds a few counts of this clonotype. J is TRBJ1-1 and V is TRBV20-1; no definite D call. The CDR3 totals 13 residues. Looked up from germline, CDR1 is DFQATT and CDR2 is SNEGSKA (reference sequence). V was cut by 6 bases and J by 0 bases, with 11 bases left in between. The CDR3 spells CSASKPLNTEAFF. CDR3 DNA sequence: TGCAGTGCCAGCAAGCCTCTGAACACTGAAGCTTTCTTT.

The chain combines TRBV28 with TRBJ2-3; 9 bases fit TRBD1. The ends lost 5 bases at V and 2 bases at J; junction bases unmatched: 8. Germline V gives CDR1 MDHEN, CDR2 SYDVKM. The CDR3 consists of 16 residues. The CDR3 bases are TGTGCCAGCAGTGCACCGGGACAGGGCTACACAGATACGCAGTATTTT. It encodes CASSAPGQGYTDTQYF.

This clonotype was picked up a small number of times. The V gene is TRBV28, the J gene TRBJ1-2; 8 nucleotides line up with TRBD1. CDR1 is MDHEN and CDR2 is SYDVKM in the germline V gene. Losses at the gene ends were 8 bases for V and 5 bases for J; bases not matched to a gene: 10. This CDR3 comprises 14 residues. Here the CDR3 reads CASLTGGHGYGYTF. CDR3 sequence (DNA): TGTGCCAGCCTAACAGGGGGGCACGGGTATGGCTACACCTTC.

This chain joins TRBV6-5 and TRBJ2-7; no reliable D call. Germline V lookup: CDR1 MNHEY, CDR2 SVGAGI. This CDR3 has 15 amino acids. V was pared by 0 bases and J by 2 bases, with 11 bases between. CDR3 DNA: TGTGCCAGCAGTTACTCGAGTTCGAGTGCCTACGAGCAGTACTTC. Protein sequence: CASSYSSSSAYEQYF.